This section outlines one TCR beta chain sequence together with its context. The junction departs from the called germline gene at one end, perhaps through a read error. Primers for the PCR totalled 60 Vbeta and 13 Jbeta. Generated by immunoSEQ multiplex PCR, the TCRdb table keeps only in-frame clones and is missing some. The sample gives about 120,000 clones, 75% of which show up once; around 3.3% is in the top ten. The sample belongs to a study of cytomegalovirus exposure and HLA in healthy donors. Per germline, CDR1 LGHNA and CDR2 YSLEER. This CDR3 is 15 amino acids long. The V and J genes are TRBV4-3 and TRBJ2-7, with 9 bases that match TRBD1. This clonotype was obtained from a woman aged 45 to 65 in good health and CMV-seronegative. The sample consisted of PBMCs. CDR3 coding DNA: TGCGCCAGCAGCAAAGACAGGGGGTCATCCTACGAGCAGTACTTC. Translated: CASSKDRGSSYEQYF.